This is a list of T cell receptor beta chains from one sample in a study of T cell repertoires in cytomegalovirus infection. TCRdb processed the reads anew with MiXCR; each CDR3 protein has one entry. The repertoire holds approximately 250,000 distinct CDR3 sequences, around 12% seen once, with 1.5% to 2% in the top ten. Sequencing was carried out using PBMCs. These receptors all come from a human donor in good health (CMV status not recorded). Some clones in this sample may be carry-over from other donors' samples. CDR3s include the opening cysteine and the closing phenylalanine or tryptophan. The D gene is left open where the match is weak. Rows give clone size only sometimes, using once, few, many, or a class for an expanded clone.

CASSLEQETQYF TGTGCCAGCAGCTTGGAACAAGAGACCCAGTACTTC TRBJ2-5 TRBV5-4 NA few
CASSLDQGGNTEAFF TGTGCCAGCAGCTTAGACCAGGGAGGGAACACTGAAGCTTTCTTT TRBJ1-1 TRBV11-3 NA NA
CASSSRTGSGGETQYF TGTGCCAGCAGTTCCCGGACAGGGTCGGGTGGAGAGACCCAGTACTTC TRBJ2-5 TRBV28 TRBD1 NA
CASRLAGASSYNEQFF TGTGCCAGCCGGCTAGCGGGGGCCAGCTCCTACAATGAGCAGTTCTTC TRBJ2-1 TRBV6-2/TRBV6-3 TRBD2 NA
CASSSAWGGNEKLFF TGTGCCAGCAGTTCCGCCTGGGGGGGGAATGAAAAACTGTTTTTT TRBJ1-4 TRBV28 NA many
CSARDVGTSYGYTF TGCAGTGCTAGAGATGTTGGGACAAGTTATGGCTACACCTTC TRBJ1-2 TRBV20-1 NA NA
CAISDSNFPGLSTDTQYF TGTGCCATCAGTGACTCTAACTTTCCGGGACTAAGTACAGATACGCAGTATTTT TRBJ2-3 TRBV10-3 TRBD2 few
CASSFDENTEAFF TGTGCCAGCAGTTTCGACGAAAACACTGAAGCTTTCTTT TRBJ1-1 TRBV28 NA many
CASSQGREGRFHEQFF TGTGCCAGCAGCCAAGGGCGGGAGGGCCGATTCCATGAGCAGTTCTTC TRBJ2-1 TRBV14 TRBD2 NA
CASTYPDGDNSPLHF TGTGCCAGCACCTACCCGGACGGTGATAATTCACCCCTCCACTTT TRBJ1-6 TRBV6-2/TRBV6-3 NA many
CASSQDSRLNTEAFF TGCGCCAGCAGCCAAGATAGCAGGCTAAACACTGAAGCTTTCTTT TRBJ1-1 TRBV4-3 NA many